One sample yielded the 20 T cell receptor beta chains listed below, sequenced in a study of blood T cell repertoires in COVID-19. Sequencing was performed with immunoSEQ multiplex PCR; in TCRdb, only in-frame clones are kept and a portion is missing. Among 310,000 or so clones listed, around four fifths were seen once. The sample comprised peripheral blood. Receptors were obtained from a woman aged 45-65 years with acute or convalescent COVID-19.

CDR3 in amino acids: CASSLSGTQYF. The CDR3 DNA follows: TGCGCCAGCAGCTTGTCTGGCACGCAGTATTTT. The chain employs TRBV5-1 and TRBJ2-3; D is ambiguous. The germline V gene has CDR1 SGHRS and CDR2 YFSETQ. V was cut by 1 base and J by 9 bases, with 6 bases left in between. The CDR3 totals 11 residues.

The chain couples TRBV7-2 to TRBJ2-1; 10 positions agree with TRBD2. The V gene's germline CDR1 is SGHTA and CDR2 FQGNSA. The CDR3 contains 15 residues. With V trimmed by 5 bases and J by 3 bases, 4 bases remained unmatched. The CDR3: CASSILAGNYNEQFF. CDR3 nucleotide sequence: TGTGCCAGCAGCATACTAGCGGGGAACTACAATGAGCAGTTCTTC.

This chain uses TRBV28 with TRBJ1-5, with a possible D match to TRBD1 (5 bases). CDR1 and CDR2 from the germline V gene are MDHEN and SYDVKM. The CDR3 runs 12 residues. V lost 8 bases to trimming and J lost 0 bases, with 5 bases between them. The chain's CDR3 is CASQGSNQPQHF. In DNA, the CDR3 is TGTGCCAGCCAGGGTAGCAATCAGCCCCAGCATTTT.

The CDR3 DNA is TGTGCCAGCAGCGCTTCCGGGACAGGCCTCTACGAGCAGTACTTC. It encodes CASSASGTGLYEQYF. The chain joins TRBV7-2 to TRBJ2-7, with 8 bases that match TRBD1. V lost 5 bases and J lost 3; bases outside the gene matches: 9. Germline loops: CDR1 SGHTA, CDR2 FQGNSA. The CDR3 loop spans 15 amino acids.

The V gene is TRBV7-2, the J gene TRBJ2-1; D remains ambiguous. V was pared by 3 bases and J by 5 bases, with 8 bases between. Germline V lookup: CDR1 SGHTA, CDR2 FQGNSA. This CDR3 contains 13 residues. The CDR3 protein is CASSFSPDNEQFF. The CDR3 DNA reads as TGTGCCAGCAGCTTCTCCCCAGACAATGAGCAGTTCTTC. Combining the CDR3 with reference TRBV7-2 and TRBJ2-1 gives the whole variable domain GAGVSQSPSNKVTEKGKDVELRCDPISGHTALYWYRQSLGQGLEFLIYFQGNSAPDKSGLPSDRFSAERTGGSVSTLTIQRTQQEDSAVYLCASSFSPDNEQFFGPGTRLTVL.

The V gene is TRBV24-1, the J gene TRBJ2-1; TRBD1 matches 8 bases. The length of the CDR3 is 15 residues. CDR1 and CDR2 from the germline V gene are KGHDR and SFDVKD. The ends lost 4 bases at V and 7 bases at J; junction bases unmatched: 8. The CDR3 bases are TGTGCCACCAGTGAGCCAGGGGGCGCGGGTAATGAGCAGTTCTTC. The encoded protein is CATSEPGGAGNEQFF.

The chain couples TRBV27 to TRBJ1-2; 10 nucleotides agree with TRBD1. In germline, CDR1 is MNHEY, CDR2 SMNVEV (reference sequence). J was trimmed by 5 bases and V by 4 bases; bases with no gene match: 4. This CDR3 comprises 14 residues. In DNA, the CDR3 is TGTGCCAGCAGTTCCGGGACAGGGGTTTATGGCTACACCTTC. This codes for CASSSGTGVYGYTF.

In its sample, this clone was seen a few times. This rearrangement joins TRBV4-1 to TRBJ1-5, with D perhaps matching TRBD1 (5 bases). V was trimmed by 0 bases and J by 6 bases, leaving 6 bases between them. CDR1 and CDR2 from the germline V gene are MGHRA and YSYEKL. This CDR3 contains 13 residues. CDR3 nucleotide sequence: TGCGCCAGCAGCCAAGATAGGGGTCAGCCCCAGCATTTT. As protein: CASSQDRGQPQHF.

This clone was recorded once. The V and J genes are TRBV9 and TRBJ2-3, with D possibly being TRBD2 (5 bases). Trimming stripped 0 bases from V and 3 bases from J, with 11 bases between. Per germline, CDR1 SGDLS and CDR2 YYNGEE. This CDR3 is 15 amino acids long. The CDR3 loop reads CASSVGKRSTDTQYF. DNA of the CDR3: TGTGCCAGCAGCGTAGGGAAGCGGAGTACAGATACGCAGTATTTT.

This sequence joins TRBV2 and TRBJ2-3; D is perhaps TRBD1 (5 bases). There are 15 residues in the CDR3. V was trimmed by 2 bases and J by 4 bases, leaving 13 bases between them. CDR1 and CDR2 from the germline V gene are SNHLY and FYNNEI. CDR3 residues: CASSESSLGPDTQYF. CDR3 coding DNA: TGTGCCAGCAGTGAATCGAGTCTGGGGCCAGATACGCAGTATTTT. Full variable domain (rest looked up from reference TRBV2 and TRBJ2-3): EPEVTQTPSHQVTQMGQEVILRCVPISNHLYFYWYRQILGQKVEFLVSFYNNEISEKSEIFDDQFSVERPDGSNFTLKIRSTKLEDSAMYFCASSESSLGPDTQYFGPGTRLTVL.

This chain uses TRBV5-6 with TRBJ2-3, with 7 bases that match TRBD2. V dropped 3 bases and J dropped 0; count of bases not matched to a gene: 10. CDR3 size: 17 residues. Germline V gene lookup returns CDR1 SGHDT and CDR2 YYEEEE. CDR3 bases: TGTGCCAGCAGCTGGCCCCCTAGCGGTGCTAGCACAGATACGCAGTATTTT. Translated, it gives CASSWPPSGASTDTQYF.

The rearrangement joins TRBV29-1 to TRBJ1-2, with D perhaps TRBD1 (5 bases). In germline, CDR1 is SQVTM, CDR2 ANQGSEA. The CDR3 loop spans 12 amino acids. V was cut by 4 bases and J by 5 bases, with 11 bases left in between. The DNA of the CDR3 is TGCAGCGTTGTGAAGGGGAGGTATGGCTACACCTTC. Translation: CSVVKGRYGYTF.

The chain employs TRBV6-5 and TRBJ2-5; 8 nucleotides line up with TRBD1. Germline V lookup: CDR1 MNHEY, CDR2 SVGAGI. CDR3 length equals 14 residues. V lost 6 bases and J lost 5; bases outside the gene matches: 8. CDR3: CASSDPTGGETQYF. In DNA form, the CDR3 reads TGTGCCAGCAGCGATCCTACAGGGGGTGAGACCCAGTACTTC.

On this clone itself: A read error may produce the germline difference seen at one junction end. The J gene is TRBJ1-4, the V gene TRBV6-6; TRBD1 aligns across 7 bases. Germline CDR1 is MNHNY and CDR2 is SVGAGI (reference sequence). The CDR3 has 13 residues. CDR3 amino acids: CASSSDRVSLAVF. The CDR3 DNA is TGTGCCAGCAGTTCCGACAGGGTTTCTCTCGCGGTATTT.

The chain has TRBV18 and TRBJ2-3, with 11 positions matching TRBD1. The CDR3 has 15 residues. Looked up from germline, CDR1 is KGHSH and CDR2 is LQKENI. After removal of 6 bases from V and 5 bases from J, the junction contained 7 bases not matched to a gene. The CDR3 DNA reads TGTGCCAGCTCCCCAGGACAGGGGGCTGTAGATACGCAGTATTTT. This encodes CASSPGQGAVDTQYF.

This clone is a singleton in its sample. The chain employs TRBV7-2 and TRBJ2-5, with 11 bases identical to TRBD2. V was clipped by 6 bases and J by 2 bases; unmatched bases: 5. This CDR3 has 15 residues. Germline V gene data show CDR1 as SGHTA and CDR2 as FQGNSA. The CDR3 DNA is TGTGCCAGCAGACCGAGACTAGCGGGACAAGAGACCCAGTACTTC. Encoded protein: CASRPRLAGQETQYF. The entire variable domain, with the rest obtained from reference TRBV7-2 and TRBJ2-5, is as follows: GAGVSQSPSNKVTEKGKDVELRCDPISGHTALYWYRQSLGQGLEFLIYFQGNSAPDKSGLPSDRFSAERTGGSVSTLTIQRTQQEDSAVYLCASRPRLAGQETQYFGPGTRLLVL.

The genes are TRBV2 and TRBJ2-3; D possibly corresponds to TRBD2 (6 bases). The CDR3 length is 14 residues. V shed 6 bases and J shed 4 bases, with 14 bases lying between them. CDR1 is SNHLY, CDR2 FYNNEI, per germline. The CDR3 coding sequence is TGTGCCAGCAGGAGGGACTTGGGGGCAGATACGCAGTATTTT. Encoded protein: CASRRDLGADTQYF. Full variable domain (remainder filled in from reference TRBV2 and TRBJ2-3): EPEVTQTPSHQVTQMGQEVILRCVPISNHLYFYWYRQILGQKVEFLVSFYNNEISEKSEIFDDQFSVERPDGSNFTLKIRSTKLEDSAMYFCASRRDLGADTQYFGPGTRLTVL.

The rearrangement uses TRBV3-1 (or the pseudogene TRBV3-2) and TRBJ1-1, with 12 nucleotides matching TRBD1. The V gene end was trimmed by 3 bases and the J gene end by 10 bases; junction bases not matched to a gene: 9. Germline V gives CDR1 LGHDT, CDR2 YNNKEL (reference sequence). This CDR3 is 15 amino acids long. The CDR3 bases are TGTGCCAGCAGCCATCCGGGACAGGGGGCCGGGGGAGCTTTCTTT. Its translation is CASSHPGQGAGGAFF.

V gene TRBV6-4 combines with J gene TRBJ2-1; the D is unclear. Trimming removed 2 bases from V and 4 bases from J, with 3 bases in between. Germline CDR1 is MRHNA and CDR2 is SNTAGT. CDR3 length equals 12 residues. CDR3 nucleotide sequence: TGTGCCAGCAGTGACCGTTACAATGAGCAGTTCTTC. Translating it yields CASSDRYNEQFF.

The rearrangement joins TRBV29-1 to TRBJ1-2, with D uncertain. V lost 6 bases and J 1 base, leaving 12 bases between the germline ends. The CDR3 runs 13 residues. The V gene's germline CDR1 is SQVTM and CDR2 ANQGSEA. CDR3 region: CSVGDWVNYGYTF. Here the CDR3 DNA reads TGCAGCGTGGGAGATTGGGTTAACTATGGCTACACCTTC.